This T cell receptor beta chain derives from a study of beta chain features in type 1 diabetes. General study points: PCR may have favored shorter templates equally in patients and controls. Shortening that was moderate but significant affected the TCRB CDR3s of Type 1 diabetes patients in all four CD4+ subsets.

Every bit of the isolated RNA underwent reverse transcription, so sequencing read expressed TCRB transcripts. Libraries were prepared by immunoSEQ multiplex PCR; TCRdb keeps only in-frame clonotypes and omits some of them. The sample has 300,000 or so clones; roughly an eighth are singletons. This CDR3 spans 17 amino acids. Germline CDR1 SGDLS, CDR2 YYNGEE. The J segment lost 2 bases and the V segment lost 4 bases, leaving 10 bases of the junction unmatched. Concerning this clone itself: Its specificity is not known.

The chain uses TRBV9 and TRBJ2-2, with 8 positions matching TRBD1. Source material: naive CD4+ T cells from blood. The sequence was collected from a man aged 25-40 years with type 1 diabetes. The CDR3 nucleotides read TGTGCCAGCAGCCTTGGACAGGGCGGCGTCAACACCGGGGAGCTGTTTTTT. This translates into CASSLGQGGVNTGELFF.